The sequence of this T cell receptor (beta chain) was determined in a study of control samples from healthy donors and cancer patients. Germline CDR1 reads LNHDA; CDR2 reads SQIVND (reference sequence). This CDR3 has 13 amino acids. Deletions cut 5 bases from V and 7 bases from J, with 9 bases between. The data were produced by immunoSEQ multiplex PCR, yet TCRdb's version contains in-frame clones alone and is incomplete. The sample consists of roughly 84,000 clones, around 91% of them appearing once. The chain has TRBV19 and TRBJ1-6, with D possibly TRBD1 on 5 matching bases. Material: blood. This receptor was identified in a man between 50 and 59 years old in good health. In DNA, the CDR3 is TGTGCCAGTAGTCAGGCAGGGAATTCACCCCTCCACTTT. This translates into CASSQAGNSPLHF.